This T cell receptor (beta chain) emerged from a study of blood T cell repertoires in COVID-19. About the research overall: The United States, Italy and Spain were the sources of the acute and convalescent COVID-19 samples.

Generated by immunoSEQ multiplex PCR, the TCRdb table keeps only in-frame clones and is missing some. Of about 240,000 clones detected, approximately 82% appear once; the ten largest clones hold roughly 3.2%. Germline values: CDR1 MNHEY, CDR2 SVGAGI. With V trimmed by 7 bases and J by 5 bases, 6 bases remained unmatched. The CDR3 has 14 amino acids. The J gene is TRBJ1-4, the V gene TRBV6-5, with 8 bases fitting TRBD1. This clonotype originated in a woman between 18 and 29 years old with acute or convalescent COVID-19. Sequenced material: peripheral blood. CDR3 loop: CASNGQGQNEKLFF. CDR3 bases: TGTGCCAGCAACGGACAGGGACAAAATGAAAAACTGTTTTTT.